This record looks at one TCR beta chain sequence and its context. Its matching antigen is unknown. Germline lookup yields CDR1 MNHEY and CDR2 SVGAGI. The CDR3 extends over 15 amino acids. Trimming stripped 5 bases from V and 9 bases from J, with 22 bases between. This sample was taken from a study of T cell clonotyping in hematopoietic cell transplantation. Whole-study results and caveats: Cells were unsorted, so CD4 and CD8 contributions were not separated. Higher Inverse Simpson Index values in graft donor and pretransplant recipient predicted broader posttransplant TCR diversity. Recipient TCR diversity dropped after transplant; expanded clonotypes rose from day 30 to 180. Few recipient clonotypes overlapped donors; over 95% were de novo at given depth.

The method was immunoSEQ multiplex PCR; TCRdb's version includes in-frame clones alone and lacks a portion of them. The table lists 25,000 to 30,000 clones, roughly nine tenths of them singletons. This clonotype was obtained from a female patient aged 45 to 65 who had an allogeneic stem cell transplant from a related donor, so the T cells may come from the graft donor. Some clones in this sample may be carry-over from other donors' samples. The specimen comprised PBMCs, sampled 100 days after allogeneic stem cell transplant. This chain joins TRBV6-5 and TRBJ2-5, with D tentatively TRBD2 (6 bases). The CDR3 loop reads CASSHNTGTSAAQYF. In DNA form, the CDR3 reads TGTGCCAGCAGTCACAATACCGGGACTTCGGCGGCCCAGTACTTC.